The clone carrying this T cell receptor (beta chain) came up once. The CDR3 totals 13 residues. CDR1 and CDR2 (germline): SGHVS, FNYEAQ. V lost 5 bases and J 3 bases, leaving 11 bases between the germline ends. The sample comes from a study of shared clonotypes between healthy human individuals. Profiling relied on immunoSEQ multiplex PCR, and the TCRdb table lists in-frame clones only, not all of them. Of under 1,900,000 clones listed, around 98.5% are singletons. The receptor's source is a man under 40 in good health. This sequence joins TRBV7-6 and TRBJ2-7; TRBD1 or TRBD2 may be the D gene (5 bases each). The sequenced material came from naive CD4+ T cells sorted from blood. As for subset: CD45RA+ positively selected. CDR3 sequence reads: CASSLGTNYEQYF. The CDR3 nucleotides read TGTGCCAGCAGCCTCGGGACCAACTACGAGCAGTACTTC.